The table lists the clone carrying this T cell receptor beta chain with a few counts. The antigen remains undetermined. The CDR3 loop spans 12 amino acids. Trimming took 7 bases from V and 10 from J; bases not matched to a gene: 9. This record comes from a study of regulatory T cells in long-lasting Graves disease. General observations from the study: Among the persistent patients, about 3,000 public clonotypes were shared, more than the approximately 970 shared among new patients. Exclusively peripheral blood, rather than thyroid tissue, was studied.

Both iRepertoire HTBI primers and Arm-PCR of CDR3 regions were used to build the TCR beta libraries. TCRdb fed the multiplex PCR reads into MiXCR, producing one record per CDR3 protein. Here the sample spans 350,000 to 400,000 distinct CDR3 sequences, about 14% being singletons. Time point of the sample: newly diagnosed GD, antithyroid drugs for less than 3 months. Preparation of the TCR library used RNA extracted from PBMCs. The starting material was peripheral blood mononuclear cells (PBMCs), obtained at new diagnosis, from a patient treated with antithyroid drugs. The V gene is TRBV12-3 or TRBV12-4, the J gene TRBJ1-1; TRBD1 aligns across 7 bases. The receptor comes from a female donor with Graves disease. Written as DNA, the CDR3 is TGTGCCAGCACCTCCCGGCAGGGGGGAGCTTTCTTT. Its translation: CASTSRQGGAFF.